The rows below give T cell receptor beta chains drawn from one sample of a study of T cells in Graves' hyperthyroidism and ophthalmopathy. Each CDR3 protein gets one entry after TCRdb re-called the multiplex PCR reads with MiXCR. The table records hundreds of thousands of distinct CDR3 sequences, approximately 40% of them present only once. The sequencing sample was made of blood. These receptor sequences come from a man between 18 and 29 years old with Graves' hyperthyroidism. Each CDR3 is given with its conserved first and last residue. Each record gives: D gene, clone size, V gene, J gene, CDR3 DNA, CDR3 protein. D genes are given only for firm matches. The listing skips clone size in some rows; elsewhere it reads once, few, many or a size class.

TRBD2	.	TRBV27	TRBJ2-7	TGTGCCAGCAGTTTGTCGGGACTAGCGGGCGCCTACGAGCAGTACTTC	CASSLSGLAGAYEQYF
.	.	TRBV5-1	TRBJ2-7	TGCGCCAGCAGCCCTCAGGAGGGGCGCGGATACGAGCAGTACTTC	CASSPQEGRGYEQYF
.	.	TRBV29-1	TRBJ1-2	TGCAGCGTCCTGACGGGGTTGGGCTACACCTTC	CSVLTGLGYTF
.	.	TRBV10-3	TRBJ1-5	TGTGCCATCAGTGGCGGGGAACAGCCCCAGCATTTT	CAISGGEQPQHF
TRBD2	.	TRBV4-1	TRBJ2-5	TGCGCCAGCAGCCAAGGTGGCGGGGGGCTCGAGACCCAGTACTTC	CASSQGGGGLETQYF
.	.	TRBV14	TRBJ2-5	TGTGCCAGCAGCCACGGGACCACCCAGGGGGAGACCCAGTACTTC	CASSHGTTQGETQYF
.	few	TRBV19	TRBJ2-6	TGTGCCAGTAGCCCCAAGGGTTACTTGATTTCTGGGGCCAACGTCCTGACTTTC	CASSPKGYLISGANVLTF
TRBD1	few	TRBV7-9	TRBJ1-3	TGTGCCAGCAGCTTAGGTTTCGGGGACAGGGGATCTGGAAACACCATATATTTT	CASSLGFGDRGSGNTIYF
.	few	TRBV19	TRBJ1-5	TGTGCCAGTAGTATGCTACCTTTAGTGGGCAATCAGCCCCAGCATTTT	CASSMLPLVGNQPQHF
.	.	TRBV7-3	TRBJ2-7	TGTGCCAGCAGCTTAACGGAGGCTGGGGAGCAGTACTTC	CASSLTEAGEQYF
.	many	TRBV25-1	TRBJ1-2	TGTGCCAGCAGTAAGGACAGCTATGGCTACACCTTC	CASSKDSYGYTF
TRBD2	.	TRBV4-1	TRBJ2-5	TGCGCCAGCAGCCACGACGAAGCGGGAGACGAGGCAGAGACCCAGTACTTC	CASSHDEAGDEAETQYF
TRBD1	.	TRBV4-1	TRBJ1-1	TGCGCCAGCAGCCGACCGACAGGGAGGACTGAAGCTTTCTTT	CASSRPTGRTEAFF
.	.	TRBV4-1	TRBJ1-2	TGCGCCAGCGGCCAAGATCTCCATGGCTACACCTTC	CASGQDLHGYTF
.	few	TRBV14	TRBJ1-6	TGTGCCAGCAGCCAAGAACAGAGCTCCTATAATTCACCCCTCCACTTT	CASSQEQSSYNSPLHF
.	.	TRBV14	TRBJ1-2	TGTGCCGGCGGCTTACAGGGCAACTATGGCTACACCTTC	CAGGLQGNYGYTF
TRBD1	many	TRBV29-1	TRBJ1-3	TGCAGCGTTGAATTAGGACAGGGTGGAAACACCATATATTTT	CSVELGQGGNTIYF
.	many	TRBV20-1	TRBJ1-4	TGCAGTGCTAAAGACACAACTAATGAAAAACTGTTTTTT	CSAKDTTNEKLFF
.	.	TRBV20-1	TRBJ2-5	TGCAGTGCTGAGGAACAGGGTTTCGCCGAGGCCCAGTACTTC	CSAEEQGFAEAQYF
.	.	TRBV7-2	TRBJ1-5	TGTGCCAGCAGCTTTCCTAATAGGGATCGTCAGCCCCAGCATTTT	CASSFPNRDRQPQHF
.	many	TRBV19	TRBJ1-1	TGTGCCAGTAGGTTTACAGGGTCGAACACTGAAGCTTTCTTT	CASRFTGSNTEAFF
.	few	TRBV20-1	TRBJ2-5	TGCAGTGCCACTTTCGATACAGAGACCCAGTACTTC	CSATFDTETQYF
TRBD2	few	TRBV4-3	TRBJ2-7	TGCGCCAGCAGCCAAGATTATAGCGGGAGTTACGAGCAGTACTTC	CASSQDYSGSYEQYF
.	.	TRBV25-1	TRBJ2-2	TGTGCCACCCTAAGCTTGGGAGCCGGGGAGCTGTTTTTT	CATLSLGAGELFF
.	.	TRBV19	TRBJ2-7	TGTGCCAGTAGTATCGGGGACTCCGAGCAGTACTTC	CASSIGDSEQYF
.	many	TRBV20-1	TRBJ1-1	TGCAGTGCCCGTCGAGACGGGGCAGCTGAAGCTTTCTTT	CSARRDGAAEAFF
TRBD1	.	TRBV19	TRBJ2-3	TGTGCCAGTAGCGGGACAGGGTTCACAGATACGCAGTATTTT	CASSGTGFTDTQYF
.	.	TRBV6-5	TRBJ2-7	TGTGCCAGCAGTTGGACAGCAATCGAGCAGTACTTC	CASSWTAIEQYF
TRBD1	few	TRBV7-9	TRBJ2-5	TGTGCCAGCAGCGCCGGGACAGGGGAAGAGACCCAGTACTTC	CASSAGTGEETQYF
.	.	TRBV10-3	TRBJ1-1	TGTGCCATCAGTGAGTCGTTCCTCATCGGATATTTTTCTGAAGCTTTCTTT	CAISESFLIGYFSEAFF
TRBD1	many	TRBV7-6	TRBJ2-2	TGTGCCAGCAGCTTAGGAGGGACAGGCCACACCGGGGAGCTGTTTTTT	CASSLGGTGHTGELFF
.	.	TRBV7-2	TRBJ1-3	TGTGCCAGCAGCTTAACCGCGGGATATGGAAACACCATATATTTT	CASSLTAGYGNTIYF
.	many	TRBV9	TRBJ1-3	TGTGCCAGCAGCGGCCTAGGTGAGGCCAACACCATATATTTT	CASSGLGEANTIYF
.	.	TRBV10-3	TRBJ1-4	TGTGCCAGCAGTTACTCGAGCTCCGCGGCTAATGAAAAACTGTTTTTT	CASSYSSSAANEKLFF
.	few	TRBV13	TRBJ2-2	TGTGCCAGCAGCTTCTTACACAACACCGGGGAGCTGTTTTTT	CASSFLHNTGELFF
.	many	TRBV19	TRBJ2-2	TGTGCCAGTAGTGGGGGGGACACGAACACCGGGGAGCTGTTTTTT	CASSGGDTNTGELFF
.	.	TRBV12-3/TRBV12-4	TRBJ1-2	TGTGCCAGCAGTTTCTACCAGGGGAGGCATGGCTACACCTTC	CASSFYQGRHGYTF
TRBD1	.	TRBV2	TRBJ1-4	TGTGCCAGCAGGTTCCAGGGGGCAAGTGAAAAACTGTTTTTT	CASRFQGASEKLFF
.	.	TRBV7-2	TRBJ2-7	TGTGCCAGCAGCTTAGAGGGTTTCCACGAGCAGTACTTC	CASSLEGFHEQYF
.	.	TRBV7-9	TRBJ1-2	TGTGCCAGCAGCGGGGGGACTCATAACTATGGCTACACCTTC	CASSGGTHNYGYTF
TRBD1	.	TRBV11-2	TRBJ2-7	TGTGCCAGCAGCTTCGAGGGGGCTCCCCTATTAGAGCAGTACTTC	CASSFEGAPLLEQYF